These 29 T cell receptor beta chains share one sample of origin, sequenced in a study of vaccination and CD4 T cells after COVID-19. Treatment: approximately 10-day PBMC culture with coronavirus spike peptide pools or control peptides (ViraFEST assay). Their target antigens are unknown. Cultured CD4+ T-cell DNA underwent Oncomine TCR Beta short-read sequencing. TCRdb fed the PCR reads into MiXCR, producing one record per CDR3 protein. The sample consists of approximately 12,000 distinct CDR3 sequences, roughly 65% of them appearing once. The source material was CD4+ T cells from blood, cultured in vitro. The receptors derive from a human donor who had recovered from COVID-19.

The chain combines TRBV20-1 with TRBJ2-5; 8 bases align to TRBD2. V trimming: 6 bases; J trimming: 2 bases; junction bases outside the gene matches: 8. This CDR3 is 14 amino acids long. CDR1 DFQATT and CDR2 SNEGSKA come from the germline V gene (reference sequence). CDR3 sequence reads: CSARGLVQQETQYF. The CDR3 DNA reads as TGCAGTGCCCGGGGACTAGTGCAGCAAGAGACCCAGTACTTC.

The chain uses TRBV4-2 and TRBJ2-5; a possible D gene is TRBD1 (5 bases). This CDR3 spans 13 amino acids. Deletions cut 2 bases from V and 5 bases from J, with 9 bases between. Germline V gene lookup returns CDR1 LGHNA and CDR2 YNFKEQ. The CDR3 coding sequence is TGTGCCAGCAGCCAAAATAGACAGGAGACCCAGTACTTC. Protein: CASSQNRQETQYF.

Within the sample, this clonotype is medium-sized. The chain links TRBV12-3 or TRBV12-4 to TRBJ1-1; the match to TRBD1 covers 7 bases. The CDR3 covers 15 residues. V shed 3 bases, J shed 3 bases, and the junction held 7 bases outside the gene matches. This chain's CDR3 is CASSFKSTGDTEAFF. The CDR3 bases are TGTGCCAGCAGTTTTAAAAGCACAGGGGACACTGAAGCTTTCTTT.

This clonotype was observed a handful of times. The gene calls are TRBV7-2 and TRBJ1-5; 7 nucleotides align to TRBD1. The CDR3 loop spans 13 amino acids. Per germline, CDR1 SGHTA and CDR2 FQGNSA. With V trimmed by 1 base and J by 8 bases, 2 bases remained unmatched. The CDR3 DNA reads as TGTGCCAGCAGCTTAGGACAGGGCGAGCCCCAGCATTTT. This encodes CASSLGQGEPQHF.

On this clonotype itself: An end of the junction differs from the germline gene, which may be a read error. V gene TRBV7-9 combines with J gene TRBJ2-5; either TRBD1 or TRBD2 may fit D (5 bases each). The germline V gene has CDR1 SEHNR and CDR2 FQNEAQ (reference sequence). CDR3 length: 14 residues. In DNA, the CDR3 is TGCGCCAGCAGCGATCAGGGAGCAGCAGAGACCCAGTACTTC. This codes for CASSDQGAAETQYF.

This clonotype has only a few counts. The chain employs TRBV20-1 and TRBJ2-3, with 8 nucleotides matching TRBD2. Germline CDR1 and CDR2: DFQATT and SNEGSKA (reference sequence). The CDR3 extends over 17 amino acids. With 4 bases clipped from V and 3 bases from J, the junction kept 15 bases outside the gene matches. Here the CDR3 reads CSATPPGSGSYTDTQYF. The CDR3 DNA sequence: TGCAGTGCTACCCCCCCGGGCAGCGGGAGTTATACAGATACGCAGTATTTT.

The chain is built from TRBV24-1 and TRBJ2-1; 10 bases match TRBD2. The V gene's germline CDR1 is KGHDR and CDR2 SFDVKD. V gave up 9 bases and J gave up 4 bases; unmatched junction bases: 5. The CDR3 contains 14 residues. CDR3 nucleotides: TGTGCCACCCGAGCGGGAGGGCCGTACAATGAGCAGTTCTTC. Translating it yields CATRAGGPYNEQFF.

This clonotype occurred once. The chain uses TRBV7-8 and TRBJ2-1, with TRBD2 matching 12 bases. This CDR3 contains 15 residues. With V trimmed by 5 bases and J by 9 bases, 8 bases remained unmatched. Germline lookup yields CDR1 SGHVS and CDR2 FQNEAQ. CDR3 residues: CASSPSGRARGEQFF. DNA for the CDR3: TGTGCCAGCAGCCCTAGCGGGAGGGCCCGCGGTGAGCAGTTCTTC.

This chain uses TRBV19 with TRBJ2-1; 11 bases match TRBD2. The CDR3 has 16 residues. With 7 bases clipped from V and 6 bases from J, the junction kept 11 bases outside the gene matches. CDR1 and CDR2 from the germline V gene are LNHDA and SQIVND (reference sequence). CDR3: CASKPLSGRGVNEQFF. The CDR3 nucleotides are TGTGCCAGTAAACCCCTTAGCGGGAGGGGTGTCAATGAGCAGTTCTTC.

The DNA for the CDR3 is TGTGCCAGCGAATCTAGCGGGAGGATGGAGACCCAGTACTTC. Its protein is CASESSGRMETQYF. This chain uses TRBV25-1 with TRBJ2-5; 11 bases align to TRBD2. This CDR3 comprises 14 residues. Trimming at V came to 8 bases and at J to 5 bases, leaving 7 bases not matched to a gene. Germline-derived CDR1 and CDR2 are MGHDK and SYGVNS. The entire variable domain, with the rest obtained from reference TRBV25-1 and TRBJ2-5, is as follows: EADIYQTPRYLVIGTGKKITLECSQTMGHDKMYWYQQDPGMELHLIHYSYGVNSTEKGDLSSESTVSRIRTEHFPLTLESARPSHTSQYLCASESSGRMETQYFGPGTRLLVL.

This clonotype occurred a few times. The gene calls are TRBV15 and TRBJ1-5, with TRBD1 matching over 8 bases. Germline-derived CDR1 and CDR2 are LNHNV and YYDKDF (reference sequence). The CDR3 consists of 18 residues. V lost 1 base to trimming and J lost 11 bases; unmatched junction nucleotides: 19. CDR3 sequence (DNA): TGTGCCACCAGCAGAGGGAACCTTTTGGACAGGGTAAGTAGAGCCCAGCATTTT. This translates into CATSRGNLLDRVSRAQHF.

CDR3 amino acids: CASSFTSGRGRTGELFF. The CDR3 DNA sequence: TGTGCCAGCAGCTTCACGAGCGGGAGAGGTCGGACCGGGGAGCTGTTTTTT. V gene TRBV7-2 combines with J gene TRBJ2-2, with 8 bases that match TRBD2. The CDR3 is 17 residues long. The germline V gene encodes CDR1 SGHTA and CDR2 FQGNSA. After removal of 3 bases from V and 5 bases from J, the junction contained 11 bases not matched to a gene.

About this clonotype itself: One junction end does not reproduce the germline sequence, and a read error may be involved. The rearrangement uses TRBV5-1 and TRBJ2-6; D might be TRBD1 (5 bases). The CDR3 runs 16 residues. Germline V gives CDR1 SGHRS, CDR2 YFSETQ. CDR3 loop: CASSSTRSSGANALTF. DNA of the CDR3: TGCGCCAGCAGCTCTACCCGAAGCTCTGGGGCCAACGCCCTGACTTTC.

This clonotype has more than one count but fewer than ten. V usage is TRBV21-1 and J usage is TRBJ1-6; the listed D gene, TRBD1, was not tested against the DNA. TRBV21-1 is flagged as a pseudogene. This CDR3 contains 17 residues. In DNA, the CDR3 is TGTGCCAGCAGAGGACAGAGCACAAGCTCCTATAATTCACCCCTCCACTTT. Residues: CASRGQSTSSYNSPLHF.

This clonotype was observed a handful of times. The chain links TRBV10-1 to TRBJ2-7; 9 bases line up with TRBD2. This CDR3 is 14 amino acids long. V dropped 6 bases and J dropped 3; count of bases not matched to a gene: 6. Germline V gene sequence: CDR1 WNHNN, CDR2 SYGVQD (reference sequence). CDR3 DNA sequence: TGCGCCAGCAGCATAGGGCGGGAGGGCTACGAGCAGTACTTC. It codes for CASSIGREGYEQYF.

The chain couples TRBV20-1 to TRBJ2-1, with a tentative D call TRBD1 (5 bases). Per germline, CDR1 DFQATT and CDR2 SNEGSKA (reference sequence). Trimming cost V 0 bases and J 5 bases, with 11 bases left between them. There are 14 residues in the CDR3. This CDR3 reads CSARDLARDNEQFF. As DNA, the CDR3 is TGCAGTGCTAGAGATCTTGCCAGGGACAATGAGCAGTTCTTC.

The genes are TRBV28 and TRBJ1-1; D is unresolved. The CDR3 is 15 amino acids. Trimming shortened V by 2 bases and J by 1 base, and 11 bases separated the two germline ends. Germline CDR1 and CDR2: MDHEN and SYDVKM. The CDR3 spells CASSLHPGSNTEAFF. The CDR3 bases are TGTGCCAGCAGTTTACACCCGGGCTCGAACACTGAAGCTTTCTTT.

CDR3 loop: CASSFPELYGYTF. The CDR3 region has the DNA TGTGCCAGCAGTTTTCCTGAACTGTATGGCTACACCTTC. The chain joins TRBV28 to TRBJ1-2, with no clear D. Trimming removed 3 bases at V and 5 bases at J, with 10 bases between. The germline V gene has CDR1 MDHEN and CDR2 SYDVKM. The CDR3 is 13 residues long.

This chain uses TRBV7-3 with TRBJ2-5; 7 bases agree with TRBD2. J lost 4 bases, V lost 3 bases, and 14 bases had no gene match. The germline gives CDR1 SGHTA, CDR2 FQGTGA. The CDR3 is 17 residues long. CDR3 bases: TGTGCCAGCAGCTTTGGAGGGTCAGGGAGGGTCAGAGAGACCCAGTACTTC. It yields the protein CASSFGGSGRVRETQYF.

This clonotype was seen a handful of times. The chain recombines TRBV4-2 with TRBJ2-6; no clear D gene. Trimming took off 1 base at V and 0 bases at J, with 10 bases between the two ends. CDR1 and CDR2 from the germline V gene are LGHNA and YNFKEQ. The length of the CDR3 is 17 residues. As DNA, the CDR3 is TGTGCCAGCAGCCAAGTAGCCGGAGTCTCTGGGGCCAACGTCCTGACTTTC. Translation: CASSQVAGVSGANVLTF.

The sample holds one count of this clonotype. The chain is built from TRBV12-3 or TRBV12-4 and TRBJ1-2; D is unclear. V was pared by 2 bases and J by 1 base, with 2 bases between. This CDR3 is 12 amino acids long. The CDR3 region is CASSLHNYGYTF. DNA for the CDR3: TGTGCCAGCAGTTTACATAACTATGGCTACACCTTC.

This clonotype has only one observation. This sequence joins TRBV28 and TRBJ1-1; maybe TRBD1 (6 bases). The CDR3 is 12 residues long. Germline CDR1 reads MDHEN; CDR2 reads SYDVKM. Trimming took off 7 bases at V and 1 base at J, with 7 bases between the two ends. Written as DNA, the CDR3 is TGTGCCAGCACACAGGGGAACACTGAAGCTTTCTTT. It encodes CASTQGNTEAFF.

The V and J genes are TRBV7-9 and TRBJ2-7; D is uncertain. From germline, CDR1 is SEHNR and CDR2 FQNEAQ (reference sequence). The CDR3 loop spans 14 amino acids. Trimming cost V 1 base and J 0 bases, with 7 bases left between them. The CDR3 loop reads CASSLGQISYEQYF. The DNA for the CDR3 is TGTGCCAGCAGCTTAGGGCAGATCTCCTACGAGCAGTACTTC.

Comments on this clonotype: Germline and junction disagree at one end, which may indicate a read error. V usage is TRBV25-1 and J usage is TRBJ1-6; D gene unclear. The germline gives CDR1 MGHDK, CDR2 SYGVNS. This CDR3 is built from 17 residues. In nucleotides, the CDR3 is TGTGCCAGCAGTGGACCCCGCGCCCGGGCGGGTAATTCACTCCTCCACTTT. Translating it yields CASSGPRARAGNSLLHF. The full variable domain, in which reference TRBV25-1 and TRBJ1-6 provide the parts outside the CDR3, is EADIYQTPRYLVIGTGKKITLECSQTMGHDKMYWYQQDPGMELHLIHYSYGVNSTEKGDLSSESTVSRIRTEHFPLTLESARPSHTSQYLCASSGPRARAGNSLLHFGNGTRLTVT.

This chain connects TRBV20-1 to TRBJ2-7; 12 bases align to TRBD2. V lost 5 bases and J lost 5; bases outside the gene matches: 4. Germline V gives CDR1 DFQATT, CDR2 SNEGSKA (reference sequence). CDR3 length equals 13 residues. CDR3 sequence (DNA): TGCAGTGCTCTTCGACTAGCGGGAGACGAGCAGTACTTC. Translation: CSALRLAGDEQYF.

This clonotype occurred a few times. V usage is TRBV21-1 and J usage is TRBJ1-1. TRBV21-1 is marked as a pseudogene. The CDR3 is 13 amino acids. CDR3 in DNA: TGTGCCAGCAGCAAAGAAGACATCACTGAAGCTTTCTTT. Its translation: CASSKEDITEAFF.

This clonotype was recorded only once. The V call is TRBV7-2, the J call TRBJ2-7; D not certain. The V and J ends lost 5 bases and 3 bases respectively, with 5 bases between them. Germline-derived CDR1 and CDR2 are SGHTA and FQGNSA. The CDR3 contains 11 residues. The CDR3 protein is CASSRVYEQYF. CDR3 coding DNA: TGTGCCAGCAGCAGAGTCTACGAGCAGTACTTC.

CDR3 nucleotide sequence: TGTGCCAGCAGTTCACCCTCGGGGGGACGCGTTCTCTACAATGAGCAGTTCTTC. Its translation is CASSSPSGGRVLYNEQFF. This sequence joins TRBV27 and TRBJ2-1; TRBD2 agrees at 7 bases. V was pared by 4 bases and J by 3 bases, with 15 bases of the junction left unmatched. Germline CDR1 and CDR2: MNHEY and SMNVEV (reference sequence). This CDR3 is built from 18 residues.

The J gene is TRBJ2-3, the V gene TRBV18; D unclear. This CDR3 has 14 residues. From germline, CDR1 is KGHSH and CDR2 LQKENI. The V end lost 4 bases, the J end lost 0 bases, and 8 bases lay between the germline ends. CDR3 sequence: CASSLTSSTDTQYF. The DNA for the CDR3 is TGTGCCAGCTCACTGACCTCTAGCACAGATACGCAGTATTTT.